This TCR beta chain came from a study of CD8 T cells in Susac syndrome. V was shortened by 11 bases and J by 2 bases, with 15 bases between the two germline ends. This CDR3 has 13 residues. Germline values: CDR1 MNHNY, CDR2 SVGAGI (reference sequence). RNA totalling roughly 0.45 to 1 ug underwent reverse transcription with random hexamers. TCRdb re-derived calls from the immunoSEQ multiplex PCR reads in MiXCR, one entry per CDR3 protein. The sample lists 350,000 to 550,000 distinct CDR3 sequences, approximately 85% seen once, with about 0.12% in the top ten. The chain has TRBV6-6 and TRBJ1-1; D is possibly TRBD1 (5 bases). The receptor was derived from a human donor with multiple sclerosis. The sample consisted of CD8+ T cells from PBMCs. The CDR3 region has the DNA TGTGCCGGAACTCCAGGGCCCAACACTGAAGCTTTCTTT. Protein product: CAGTPGPNTEAFF.